This T cell receptor beta chain was identified during a study of blood T cells in healthy people across ages. Whole-study context: Per two T cells, template switching captured roughly one barcoded beta molecule. Study findings and constraints: Age advanced and TCR beta diversity per million T cells fell, roughly linearly.

Comments on this clonotype: Its specificity is not known.

CDR3 length: 16 residues. Germline CDR1 reads SGHAT; CDR2 reads FQNNGV. Between the trimmed V and J ends, which lost 6 bases and 4 bases, there was a span of 20 bases. A second PCR, run for about 6 to 11 cycles, used a sample-barcoded 5' primer plus a J-beta primer mix. Each cDNA molecule received a tag from a template-switch adaptor that had 12 random nucleotides. One entry per CDR3 protein, called by TCRdb with MiXCR from the 5' RACE reads. The profile shows roughly 1,300,000 distinct CDR3 sequences, approximately 59% of them singletons. The V call is TRBV11-2, the J call TRBJ2-3; no clear D. The clonotype was recovered from a man younger than 35 in good health. Source material: blood. The DNA for the CDR3 is TGTGCCAGCAGGGCCAGGAGCCTCAGAGAGGCAGATACGCAGTATTTT. It codes for CASRARSLREADTQYF.